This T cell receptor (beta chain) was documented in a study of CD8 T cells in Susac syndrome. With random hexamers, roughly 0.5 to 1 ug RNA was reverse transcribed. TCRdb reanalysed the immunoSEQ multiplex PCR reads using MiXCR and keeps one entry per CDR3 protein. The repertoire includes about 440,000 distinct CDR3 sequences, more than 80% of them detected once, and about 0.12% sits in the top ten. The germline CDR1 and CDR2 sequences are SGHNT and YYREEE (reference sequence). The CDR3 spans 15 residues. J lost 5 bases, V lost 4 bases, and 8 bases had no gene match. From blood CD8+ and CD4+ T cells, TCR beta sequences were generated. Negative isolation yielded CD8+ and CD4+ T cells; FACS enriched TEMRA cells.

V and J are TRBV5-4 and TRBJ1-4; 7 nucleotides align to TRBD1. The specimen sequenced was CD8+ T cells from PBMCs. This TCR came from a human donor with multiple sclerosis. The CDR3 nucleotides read TGTGCCAGCAGCCGACGGGACAGCGGAAATGAAAAACTGTTTTTT. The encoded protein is CASSRRDSGNEKLFF.